The table lists the clone carrying this T cell receptor beta chain with a count of one. J lost 8 bases, V lost 0 bases, and 6 bases had no gene match. CDR3 size: 15 residues. The germline V gene has CDR1 SGHRS and CDR2 YFSETQ. The data are from a study of blood T cell repertoires in COVID-19. For the study at large: From the United States, Italy and Spain came samples of acute and convalescent COVID-19.

Assay: immunoSEQ multiplex PCR; the TCRdb copy retains only in-frame clones and omits some. The data show approximately 75,000 clones, more than 65% seen once. The sequenced material came from peripheral blood. This rearrangement joins TRBV5-1 to TRBJ2-1; 9 bases are shared with TRBD2. This TCR derives from a woman aged 50 to 60 with acute or convalescent COVID-19. The CDR3 spells CASSLDAGGPYEQFF. CDR3 DNA sequence: TGCGCCAGCAGCTTGGATGCGGGAGGGCCGTATGAGCAGTTCTTC.